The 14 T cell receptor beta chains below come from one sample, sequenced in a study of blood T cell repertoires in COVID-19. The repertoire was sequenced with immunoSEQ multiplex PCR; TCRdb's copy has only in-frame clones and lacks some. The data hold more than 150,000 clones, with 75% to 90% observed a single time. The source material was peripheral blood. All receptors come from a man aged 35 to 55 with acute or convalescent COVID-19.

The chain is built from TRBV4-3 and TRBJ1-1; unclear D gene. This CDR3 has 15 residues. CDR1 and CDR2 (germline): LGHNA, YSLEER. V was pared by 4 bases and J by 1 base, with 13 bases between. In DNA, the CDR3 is TGCGCCAGCAGCCTCTACACCAGAGGGAACACTGAAGCTTTCTTT. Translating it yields CASSLYTRGNTEAFF.

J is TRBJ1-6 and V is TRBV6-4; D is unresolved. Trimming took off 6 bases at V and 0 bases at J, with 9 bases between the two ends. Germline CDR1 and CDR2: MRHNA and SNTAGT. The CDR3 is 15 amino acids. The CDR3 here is CASRAQSSYNSPLHF. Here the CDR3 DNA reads TGTGCCAGCAGGGCACAGAGCTCCTATAATTCACCCCTCCACTTT.

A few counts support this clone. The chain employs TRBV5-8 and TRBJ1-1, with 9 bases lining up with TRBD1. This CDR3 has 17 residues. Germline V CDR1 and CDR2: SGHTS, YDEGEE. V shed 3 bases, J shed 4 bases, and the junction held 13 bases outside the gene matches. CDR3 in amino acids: CASSWDRDGLRGTEAFF. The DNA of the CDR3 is TGTGCCAGCAGCTGGGACAGGGATGGGTTGAGGGGCACTGAAGCTTTCTTT.

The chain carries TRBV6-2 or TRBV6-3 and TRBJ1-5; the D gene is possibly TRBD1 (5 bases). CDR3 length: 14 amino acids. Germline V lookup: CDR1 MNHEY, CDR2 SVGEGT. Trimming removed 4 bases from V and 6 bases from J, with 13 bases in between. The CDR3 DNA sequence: TGTGCCAGCAGTTTGGGGGGTCCGGGTCAGCCCCAGCATTTT. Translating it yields CASSLGGPGQPQHF.

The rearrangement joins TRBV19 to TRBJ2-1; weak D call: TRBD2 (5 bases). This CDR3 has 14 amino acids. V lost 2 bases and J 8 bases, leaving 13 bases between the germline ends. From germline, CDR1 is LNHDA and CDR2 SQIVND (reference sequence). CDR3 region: CASSIRLALDEQFF. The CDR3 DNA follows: TGTGCCAGTAGTATAAGGCTAGCCTTGGATGAGCAGTTCTTC.

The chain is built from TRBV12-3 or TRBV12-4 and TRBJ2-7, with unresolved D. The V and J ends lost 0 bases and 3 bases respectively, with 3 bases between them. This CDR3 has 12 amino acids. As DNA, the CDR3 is TGTGCCAGCAGTTTAGCTCGCTACGAGCAGTACTTC. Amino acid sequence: CASSLARYEQYF.

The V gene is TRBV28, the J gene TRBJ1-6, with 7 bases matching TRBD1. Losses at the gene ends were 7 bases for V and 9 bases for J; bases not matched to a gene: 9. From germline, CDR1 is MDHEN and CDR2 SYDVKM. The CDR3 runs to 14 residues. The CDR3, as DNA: TGTGCCAGCACCTTGAGACAGGGCACTTCACCCCTCCACTTT. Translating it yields CASTLRQGTSPLHF.

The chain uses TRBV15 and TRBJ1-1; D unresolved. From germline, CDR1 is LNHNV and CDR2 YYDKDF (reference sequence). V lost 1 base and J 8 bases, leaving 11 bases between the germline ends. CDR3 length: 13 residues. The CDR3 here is CATSRGTSWEAFF. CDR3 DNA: TGTGCCACCAGCAGAGGGACTAGTTGGGAAGCTTTCTTT.

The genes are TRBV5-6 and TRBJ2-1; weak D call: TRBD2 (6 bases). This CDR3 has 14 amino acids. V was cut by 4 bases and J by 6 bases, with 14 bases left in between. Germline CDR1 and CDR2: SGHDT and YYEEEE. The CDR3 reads CASSPDVGGNEQFF. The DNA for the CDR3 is TGTGCCAGCAGCCCGGATGTGGGGGGCAATGAGCAGTTCTTC.

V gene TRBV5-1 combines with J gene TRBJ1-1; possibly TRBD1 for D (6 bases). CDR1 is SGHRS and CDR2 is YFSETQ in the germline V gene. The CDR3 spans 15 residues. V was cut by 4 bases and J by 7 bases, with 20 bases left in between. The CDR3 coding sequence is TGCGCCAGCAGCGAGTTCCGGGACAAAGGGGGTGAAGCTTTCTTT. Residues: CASSEFRDKGGEAFF.

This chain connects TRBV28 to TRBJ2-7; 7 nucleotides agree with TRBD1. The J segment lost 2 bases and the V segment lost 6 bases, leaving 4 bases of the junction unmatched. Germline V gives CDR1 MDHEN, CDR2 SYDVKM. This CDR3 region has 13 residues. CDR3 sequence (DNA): TGTGCCAGCAGCCAACAGGGGCCCTACGAGCAGTACTTC. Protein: CASSQQGPYEQYF.

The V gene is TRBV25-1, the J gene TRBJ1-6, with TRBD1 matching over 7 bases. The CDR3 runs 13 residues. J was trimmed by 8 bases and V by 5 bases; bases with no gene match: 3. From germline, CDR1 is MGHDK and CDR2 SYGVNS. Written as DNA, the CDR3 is TGTGCCAGCAGTCCAGGGGGACATTCACCCCTCCACTTT. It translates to CASSPGGHSPLHF.

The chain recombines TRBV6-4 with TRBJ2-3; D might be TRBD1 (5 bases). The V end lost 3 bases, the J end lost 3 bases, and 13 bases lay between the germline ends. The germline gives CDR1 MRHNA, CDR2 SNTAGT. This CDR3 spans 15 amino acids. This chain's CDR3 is CASSEGAGSTDTQYF. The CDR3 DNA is TGTGCCAGCAGTGAAGGGGCAGGGTCGACAGATACGCAGTATTTT.

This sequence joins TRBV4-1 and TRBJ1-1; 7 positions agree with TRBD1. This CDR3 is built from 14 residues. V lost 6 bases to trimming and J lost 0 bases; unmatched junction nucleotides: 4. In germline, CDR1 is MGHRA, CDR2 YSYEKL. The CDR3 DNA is TGCGCCAGCAGTCAGGACAGGATGAACACTGAAGCTTTCTTT. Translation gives CASSQDRMNTEAFF.